The 19 T cell receptor beta chains in this list originate from one sample, sequenced in a study of blood T cell repertoires in COVID-19. Clones were read by immunoSEQ multiplex PCR, and TCRdb kept only the in-frame ones, dropping some. This table holds just over 250,000 clones, about 88% found once. The material sequenced was PBMCs or T cells enriched from blood (not recorded which). Receptors originate from a man aged 25-45 years with acute COVID-19.

This chain uses TRBV27 with TRBJ1-4; D might be TRBD1 (6 bases). Trimming shortened V by 0 bases and J by 8 bases, and 19 bases separated the two germline ends. The CDR3 length is 17 residues. Germline-derived CDR1 and CDR2 are MNHEY and SMNVEV (reference sequence). DNA for the CDR3: TGTGCCAGCAGTTTATCGGACAGATTCTCAACGGGGGAAAAACTGTTTTTT. Its protein is CASSLSDRFSTGEKLFF.

This chain connects TRBV12-3 or TRBV12-4 to TRBJ1-3; D remains unclear. Trimming removed 2 bases from V and 8 bases from J, with 4 bases in between. This CDR3 has 11 residues. The DNA of the CDR3 is TGTGCCAGCAGTTTATTATACACCATATATTTT. It is translated as CASSLLYTIYF.

V and J are TRBV2 and TRBJ1-4; 8 nucleotides line up with TRBD1. Germline CDR1 reads SNHLY; CDR2 reads FYNNEI. CDR3 size: 16 residues. V lost 6 bases, J lost 2 bases, and 8 bases stayed unmatched. The CDR3 here is CASRDGQGRTNEKLFF. Here the CDR3 DNA reads TGTGCCAGCAGAGACGGACAGGGCCGCACTAATGAAAAACTGTTTTTT. Combining the CDR3 with reference TRBV2 and TRBJ1-4 gives the whole variable domain EPEVTQTPSHQVTQMGQEVILRCVPISNHLYFYWYRQILGQKVEFLVSFYNNEISEKSEIFDDQFSVERPDGSNFTLKIRSTKLEDSAMYFCASRDGQGRTNEKLFFGSGTQLSVL.

The chain employs TRBV2 and TRBJ2-2; no definite D call. The germline CDR1 and CDR2 sequences are SNHLY and FYNNEI. The CDR3 is made up of 15 amino acids. The germline V and J ends were trimmed by 2 bases and 2 bases, with 9 bases remaining between them. The CDR3 nucleotides are TGTGCCAGCAGTGAAATCTCGACTAACACCGGGGAGCTGTTTTTT. It yields the protein CASSEISTNTGELFF.

CDR3 coding DNA: TGTGCCAGTAGTATTCTAGCGGGACCGAGGACCGGGGAGCTGTTTTTT. Residues: CASSILAGPRTGELFF. The chain couples TRBV19 to TRBJ2-2, with 9 bases matching TRBD2. Germline CDR1 is LNHDA and CDR2 is SQIVND (reference sequence). V gave up 3 bases and J gave up 5 bases; unmatched junction bases: 7. The CDR3 is 16 amino acids.

This rearrangement joins TRBV18 to TRBJ1-1, with D possibly TRBD1 on 5 matching bases. Trimming cost V 6 bases and J 4 bases, with 15 bases left between them. The CDR3 is 14 amino acids. Germline CDR1 reads KGHSH; CDR2 reads LQKENI. CDR3 region: CASSVTGGATEAFF. In DNA form, the CDR3 reads TGTGCCAGCTCGGTTACAGGAGGGGCCACTGAAGCTTTCTTT.

The V call is TRBV16, the J call TRBJ2-5, with 10 nucleotides matching TRBD1. V shed 3 bases, J shed 6 bases, and the junction held 16 bases outside the gene matches. The CDR3 loop spans 18 amino acids. In germline, CDR1 is KGHSY, CDR2 FQNENV. The CDR3 nucleotides read TGTGCCAGCAGCCAGCTGGGGACAGGGGATCTTCAACGGAAGACCCAGTACTTC. Translating gives CASSQLGTGDLQRKTQYF.

The V and J genes are TRBV4-2 and TRBJ1-5; tentative D call: TRBD1 (6 bases). V was trimmed by 1 base and J by 0 bases, leaving 7 bases between them. Germline lookup yields CDR1 LGHNA and CDR2 YNFKEQ. There are 15 residues in the CDR3. DNA of the CDR3: TGTGCCAGCAGCCAAGCAGGGGATAGCAATCAGCCCCAGCATTTT. It encodes CASSQAGDSNQPQHF.

V gene TRBV25-1 combines with J gene TRBJ2-2; 8 bases line up with TRBD1. The CDR3 consists of 15 residues. CDR1 MGHDK and CDR2 SYGVNS come from the germline V gene. Trimming took 3 bases from V and 4 from J; bases not matched to a gene: 4. In DNA, the CDR3 is TGTGCCAGCAGTGATAGTCAGGGGGCCACCGGGGAGCTGTTTTTT. Protein product: CASSDSQGATGELFF.

This clone was seen once. V gene TRBV2 combines with J gene TRBJ2-1, with 7 positions matching TRBD1. Per germline, CDR1 SNHLY and CDR2 FYNNEI. This CDR3 contains 16 residues. V dropped 7 bases and J dropped 4; count of bases not matched to a gene: 13. CDR3 in amino acids: CASTLPLGDSYNEQFF. CDR3 coding DNA: TGTGCCAGCACCCTCCCTTTGGGGGACAGTTACAATGAGCAGTTCTTC.

V gene TRBV12-5 combines with J gene TRBJ2-5; 8 positions agree with TRBD1. The J segment lost 4 bases and the V segment lost 4 bases, leaving 8 bases of the junction unmatched. The CDR3 spans 15 residues. CDR1 is LGHNT, CDR2 FRNRAP, per germline. DNA of the CDR3: TGTGCTAGTGGTTCCGGGACAGGTTCTTTAGAGACCCAGTACTTC. The encoded protein is CASGSGTGSLETQYF.

The CDR3 region has the DNA TGTGCCTGGAGTGTACGTCAGGAAAGGGAGCTGTTTTTT. It specifies CAWSVRQERELFF. V gene TRBV30 combines with J gene TRBJ2-2; no definite D call. Per germline, CDR1 GTSNPN and CDR2 SVGIG (reference sequence). With 0 bases removed from V and 9 bases from J, the gap between germline ends came to 11 bases. The CDR3 is made up of 13 amino acids.

This sequence joins TRBV28 and TRBJ1-5; a possible D gene is TRBD1 (5 bases). Germline CDR1 reads MDHEN; CDR2 reads SYDVKM. The CDR3 totals 14 residues. The V end was cut by 7 bases, the J end by 2 bases, with 12 bases between. CDR3: CASTSGGGNQPQHF. CDR3 bases: TGTGCCAGCACCTCGGGGGGGGGCAATCAGCCCCAGCATTTT.

V usage is TRBV13 and J usage is TRBJ2-1, with TRBD2 matching over 7 bases. Trimming removed 8 bases from V and 2 bases from J; junction bases left unmatched: 0. This CDR3 spans 12 amino acids. Germline lookup yields CDR1 PRHDT and CDR2 FYEKMQ (reference sequence). This CDR3 reads CASGLAYNEQFF. Written as DNA, the CDR3 is TGTGCCAGCGGACTAGCCTACAATGAGCAGTTCTTC. Based on the CDR3 plus reference TRBV13 and TRBJ2-1, the full variable domain is AAGVIQSPRHLIKEKRETATLKCYPIPRHDTVYWYQQGPGQDPQFLISFYEKMQSDKGSIPDRFSAQQFSDYHSELNMSSLELGDSALYFCASGLAYNEQFFGPGTRLTVL.

V usage is TRBV27 and J usage is TRBJ1-2; D is perhaps TRBD1 (6 bases). The CDR3 covers 13 residues. V lost 10 bases and J 8 bases, leaving 20 bases between the germline ends. The germline gives CDR1 MNHEY, CDR2 SMNVEV (reference sequence). The CDR3 spells CAISLRGIFGYTF. Here the CDR3 DNA reads TGTGCCATCTCCTTGAGGGGGATTTTCGGCTACACCTTC.

The chain combines TRBV29-1 with TRBJ1-2; the match to TRBD1 covers 9 bases. V lost 7 bases and J lost 5; bases outside the gene matches: 8. Germline V lookup: CDR1 SQVTM, CDR2 ANQGSEA. This CDR3 is 13 amino acids long. The CDR3 DNA sequence: TGCAGCGCCGGGACAGGGTTTCGGTATGGCTACACCTTC. This codes for CSAGTGFRYGYTF.

The chain links TRBV29-1 to TRBJ1-1; the D gene is possibly TRBD1 (6 bases). Germline V gives CDR1 SQVTM, CDR2 ANQGSEA. This CDR3 has 13 amino acids. V was pared by 1 base and J by 10 bases, with 16 bases between. CDR3: CSVEVRQGKGAFF. CDR3 sequence (DNA): TGCAGCGTTGAAGTGAGGCAGGGGAAGGGAGCTTTCTTT.

The chain carries TRBV7-2 and TRBJ1-1; 9 bases align to TRBD1. This CDR3 comprises 15 residues. The germline CDR1 and CDR2 sequences are SGHTA and FQGNSA. Unmatched junction bases numbered 10, after V lost 5 bases and J lost 6 bases. Here the CDR3 DNA reads TGTGCCAGCAGCATGAGCGGGACAGGGATATCTGAAGCTTTCTTT. Translating gives CASSMSGTGISEAFF. The full variable domain, completed using reference TRBV7-2 and TRBJ1-1, is GAGVSQSPSNKVTEKGKDVELRCDPISGHTALYWYRQSLGQGLEFLIYFQGNSAPDKSGLPSDRFSAERTGGSVSTLTIQRTQQEDSAVYLCASSMSGTGISEAFFGQGTRLTVV.

This clone turned up a few times. The rearrangement links TRBV10-3 to TRBJ1-1, with 7 bases identical to TRBD1. The CDR3 sequence is 14 residues long. The germline V gene has CDR1 ENHRY and CDR2 SYGVKD. The V gene end was trimmed by 5 bases and the J gene end by 6 bases; junction bases not matched to a gene: 9. The CDR3 loop is CAISTGTASSEAFF. DNA for the CDR3: TGTGCCATCAGTACCGGGACAGCAAGCTCTGAAGCTTTCTTT.